Listed here are 21 T cell receptor beta chains from one sample, sequenced in a study of T cell responses to AZD1222 COVID-19 vaccine. The table came from immunoSEQ multiplex PCR; TCRdb's copy has only in-frame clones and leaves some out. The table records 150,000 or so clones, approximately 90% of them present only once. Source: peripheral blood, taken on day 0 of AZD1222 vaccination. The receptors were gathered from an adult in good health.

This chain uses TRBV18 with TRBJ1-2; D gene unclear. Trimming removed 3 bases from V and 5 bases from J, with 10 bases in between. Germline values: CDR1 KGHSH, CDR2 LQKENI. This CDR3 comprises 13 residues. CDR3 sequence: CASSPVETYGYTF. DNA for the CDR3: TGTGCCAGCTCACCTGTAGAGACATATGGCTACACCTTC.

This chain uses TRBV4-1 with TRBJ1-1; a weak D match, TRBD1 (5 bases). CDR3 length equals 17 residues. The V gene lost 0 bases and the J gene lost 1 base, with 15 bases spanning the gap. Germline lookup yields CDR1 MGHRA and CDR2 YSYEKL. The CDR3 region is CASSQDNLSRENTEAFF. As DNA, the CDR3 is TGCGCCAGCAGCCAAGATAATCTGAGCAGGGAGAACACTGAAGCTTTCTTT.

V usage is TRBV5-4 and J usage is TRBJ2-3; D is undetermined. Trimming shortened V by 0 bases and J by 0 bases, and 11 bases separated the two germline ends. Germline lookup yields CDR1 SGHNT and CDR2 YYREEE (reference sequence). The CDR3 spans 16 residues. In DNA, the CDR3 is TGTGCCAGCAGCTTGGCGGTGAGCACTAGCACAGATACGCAGTATTTT. It specifies CASSLAVSTSTDTQYF.

Regarding this clone: Other DNA sequences of this sample code for an identical CDR3. The genes are TRBV6-5 and TRBJ1-1; the D is unclear. V gave up 0 bases and J gave up 2 bases, with 4 bases separating them. Germline CDR1 and CDR2: MNHEY and SVGAGI. The CDR3 loop spans 13 amino acids. The DNA of the CDR3 is TGTGCCAGCAGTTACTCCTTAAACACTGAAGCTTTCTTT. The encoded protein is CASSYSLNTEAFF.

CDR3 amino acids: CASSQPPRGDYEQYF. The CDR3 region has the DNA TGTGCCAGCAGTCAACCCCCTAGGGGGGATTACGAGCAGTACTTC. The chain recombines TRBV28 with TRBJ2-7, with D perhaps being TRBD1 or TRBD2 (6 bases each). The germline V gene has CDR1 MDHEN and CDR2 SYDVKM. The CDR3 runs to 15 residues. V was clipped by 5 bases and J by 4 bases, with 18 bases between them.

Only a few counts were recorded for this clone. CDR3 coding DNA: TGTGCCAGCTCACCTGGGGCCACAGATACGCAGTATTTT. Translating gives CASSPGATDTQYF. The V and J genes are TRBV18 and TRBJ2-3; D is possibly TRBD1 (5 bases). The CDR3 has 13 amino acids. V was shortened by 3 bases and J by 2 bases, with 6 bases between the two germline ends. CDR1 is KGHSH, CDR2 LQKENI, per germline.

This chain links TRBV15 with TRBJ1-1; perhaps TRBD1 as D (6 bases). Per the germline V gene, CDR1 is LNHNV and CDR2 is YYDKDF (reference sequence). CDR3 length: 17 residues. Trimming cost V 3 bases and J 1 base, with 18 bases left between them. The DNA for the CDR3 is TGTGCCACCAGCAGTTGGCCCTTCGGACAGAAGAACACTGAAGCTTTCTTT. Amino acids: CATSSWPFGQKNTEAFF.

This chain joins TRBV5-1 and TRBJ1-2; D ambiguous. CDR1 is SGHRS, CDR2 YFSETQ, per germline. The CDR3 spans 13 residues. Trimming left V 3 bases short and J 3 bases short, with 9 bases between. The CDR3 nucleotides read TGCGCCAGCAGCTCTCGGGGAGACTATGGCTACACCTTC. This codes for CASSSRGDYGYTF.

The CDR3 is CASSARTLKLFF. In nucleotides, the CDR3 is TGTGCCAGCAGTGCCAGGACCCTGAAACTGTTTTTT. The V call is TRBV2, the J call TRBJ1-4; no firm D call. Trimming took off 4 bases at V and 11 bases at J, with 11 bases between the two ends. Germline values: CDR1 SNHLY, CDR2 FYNNEI. This CDR3 comprises 12 residues.

The chain recombines TRBV6-5 with TRBJ2-1; D unresolved. CDR1 and CDR2 (germline): MNHEY, SVGAGI. Trimming removed 5 bases from V and 8 bases from J, with 13 bases in between. This CDR3 is 13 amino acids long. In DNA, the CDR3 is TGTGCCAGCAGTCCCTTGTATGGCGATGAGCAGTTCTTC. Translating gives CASSPLYGDEQFF.

V gene TRBV6-2 or TRBV6-3 combines with J gene TRBJ1-1; TRBD1 is a possible D gene (6 bases). V dropped 5 bases and J dropped 6 bases, with 19 bases sitting between them. Germline V lookup: CDR1 MNHEY, CDR2 SVGEGT. The CDR3 loop spans 15 amino acids. CDR3 DNA: TGTGCCAGCAGTCCCGTACAGGGATTCTCGGCTGAAGCTTTCTTT. The encoded protein is CASSPVQGFSAEAFF.

The gene calls are TRBV29-1 and TRBJ2-2; the match to TRBD2 covers 7 bases. The CDR3 runs to 17 residues. Germline lookup yields CDR1 SQVTM and CDR2 ANQGSEA. The J segment lost 2 bases and the V segment lost 3 bases, leaving 12 bases of the junction unmatched. The CDR3 nucleotides are TGCAGCGTTGAGATCGGGCGGGGGTCGGGTAACACCGGGGAGCTGTTTTTT. Translation gives CSVEIGRGSGNTGELFF.

This chain's CDR3 is CASSQDMGHNEQFF. CDR3 in DNA: TGCGCCAGCAGCCAAGATATGGGGCACAATGAGCAGTTCTTC. V usage is TRBV4-1 and J usage is TRBJ2-1; perhaps TRBD1 as D (5 bases). The germline gives CDR1 MGHRA, CDR2 YSYEKL. This CDR3 comprises 14 residues. Trimming cost V 0 bases and J 5 bases, with 8 bases left between them.

V gene TRBV18 combines with J gene TRBJ2-4; 13 bases line up with TRBD2. The V gene's germline CDR1 is KGHSH and CDR2 LQKENI. Losses at the gene ends were 5 bases for V and 5 bases for J; bases not matched to a gene: 3. This CDR3 region has 15 residues. The CDR3 bases are TGTGCCAGCTCATCAGGACTAGCGGGAGAAAACATTCAGTACTTC. This translates into CASSSGLAGENIQYF.

The J gene is TRBJ2-5, the V gene TRBV9; D perhaps matches TRBD1 (6 bases). CDR3 size: 14 residues. The germline V and J ends were trimmed by 4 bases and 1 base, with 11 bases remaining between them. Per the germline V gene, CDR1 is SGDLS and CDR2 is YYNGEE. In nucleotides, the CDR3 is TGTGCCAGCAGCACCGAGGACAGCCAAGAGACCCAGTACTTC. Its translation is CASSTEDSQETQYF.

The chain joins TRBV4-2 to TRBJ1-1; D may be TRBD1 (5 bases). V was clipped by 1 base and J by 2 bases, with 8 bases between them. Germline assignment: CDR1 LGHNA and CDR2 YNFKEQ. This CDR3 is built from 14 residues. The CDR3 spells CASSQGDSNTEAFF. As DNA, the CDR3 is TGTGCCAGCAGCCAAGGTGACAGCAACACTGAAGCTTTCTTT.

The chain combines TRBV20-1 with TRBJ1-2, with D unresolved. Trimming pared 6 bases from V and 7 bases from J, leaving 12 bases between. Germline CDR1 DFQATT, CDR2 SNEGSKA (reference sequence). CDR3 length: 11 amino acids. DNA for the CDR3: TGCAGTGCCGAAGGGTTCTCTGGCTACACCTTC. Protein sequence: CSAEGFSGYTF.

The V and J genes are TRBV28 and TRBJ2-3; D perhaps matches TRBD2 (6 bases). The CDR3 sequence is 15 residues long. Germline V gene lookup returns CDR1 MDHEN and CDR2 SYDVKM. V lost 5 bases and J 2 bases, leaving 14 bases between the germline ends. The CDR3 region is CASSRTRDSTDTQYF. CDR3 nucleotide sequence: TGTGCCAGCAGTCGCACCCGGGACTCCACAGATACGCAGTATTTT.

The DNA of the CDR3 is TGTGCCAGCAGGCGTAGCTTTCTAGCTGACAATGAGCAGTTCTTC. This gives the protein CASRRSFLADNEQFF. The V gene is TRBV9, the J gene TRBJ2-1, with D tentatively TRBD2 (5 bases). The CDR3 contains 15 residues. Trimming shortened V by 5 bases and J by 5 bases, and 17 bases separated the two germline ends. Germline CDR1 SGDLS, CDR2 YYNGEE.

The rearrangement uses TRBV28 and TRBJ2-2; 10 nucleotides line up with TRBD2. V trimming: 5 bases; J trimming: 5 bases; junction bases outside the gene matches: 5. Germline V CDR1 and CDR2: MDHEN, SYDVKM. This CDR3 is built from 15 residues. The CDR3 sequence is CASSLAGEGTGELFF. The CDR3 DNA reads TGTGCCAGCAGTCTAGCGGGAGAAGGTACCGGGGAGCTGTTTTTT.

DNA of the CDR3: TGTGCCACCACGGACATCCCGTCTTCGCCATACGAGCAGTACTTC. Protein: CATTDIPSSPYEQYF. The chain employs TRBV24-1 and TRBJ2-7; D may be TRBD1 (5 bases). Per the germline V gene, CDR1 is KGHDR and CDR2 is SFDVKD. Trimming pared 8 bases from V and 4 bases from J, leaving 20 bases between. The CDR3 has 15 amino acids.